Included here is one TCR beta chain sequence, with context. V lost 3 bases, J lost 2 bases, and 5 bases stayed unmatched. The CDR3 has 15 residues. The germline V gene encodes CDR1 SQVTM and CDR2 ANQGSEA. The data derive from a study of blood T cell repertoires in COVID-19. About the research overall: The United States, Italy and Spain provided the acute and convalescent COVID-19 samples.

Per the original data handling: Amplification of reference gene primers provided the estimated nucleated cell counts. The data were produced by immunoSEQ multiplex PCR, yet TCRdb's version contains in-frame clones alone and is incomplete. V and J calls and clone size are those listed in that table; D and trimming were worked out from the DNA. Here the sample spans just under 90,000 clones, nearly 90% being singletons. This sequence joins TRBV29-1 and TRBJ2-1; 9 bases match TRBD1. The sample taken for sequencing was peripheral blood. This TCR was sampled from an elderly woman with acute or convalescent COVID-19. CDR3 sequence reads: CSVDGGTGTYNEQFF. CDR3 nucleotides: TGCAGCGTTGATGGGGGGACAGGGACCTACAATGAGCAGTTCTTC.